Below are 18 T cell receptor beta chains sequenced from a single sample in a study of T cell changes during pregnancy in multiple sclerosis. The table came from immunoSEQ multiplex PCR; TCRdb's copy has only in-frame clones and leaves some out. The sample includes approximately 110,000 clones, roughly nine tenths of them seen just once. Sequenced here: peripheral blood, sampled after pregnancy. The receptors stem from a female donor with multiple sclerosis, enrolled in a pregnancy study.

V and J are TRBV7-8 and TRBJ1-6, with no clear D. Germline CDR1 SGHVS, CDR2 FQNEAQ. This CDR3 contains 15 residues. V was shortened by 4 bases and J by 6 bases, with 13 bases between the two germline ends. CDR3 coding DNA: TGTGCCAGCAGCTCCGAGCCACAGTTTAATTCACCCCTCCACTTT. Its protein product is CASSSEPQFNSPLHF.

The chain joins TRBV30 to TRBJ2-1, with 7 bases aligning to TRBD2. The CDR3 extends over 13 amino acids. Per the germline V gene, CDR1 is GTSNPN and CDR2 is SVGIG (reference sequence). Trimming removed 2 bases from V and 4 bases from J; junction bases left unmatched: 2. The CDR3 nucleotides are TGTGCCTGGAGTAACGGGGGGTACAATGAGCAGTTCTTC. It is translated as CAWSNGGYNEQFF.

The chain has TRBV19 and TRBJ2-5; 10 nucleotides agree with TRBD1. Germline V gene lookup returns CDR1 LNHDA and CDR2 SQIVND (reference sequence). This CDR3 is 14 amino acids long. The V gene end was trimmed by 5 bases and the J gene end by 6 bases; junction bases not matched to a gene: 6. The DNA of the CDR3 is TGTGCCAGTAGTCCCGGGACAGGGGTACAGACCCAGTACTTC. Protein sequence: CASSPGTGVQTQYF.

The chain links TRBV7-3 to TRBJ1-1; TRBD1 agrees at 9 bases. The ends lost 6 bases at V and 4 bases at J; junction bases unmatched: 3. Germline V lookup: CDR1 SGHTA, CDR2 FQGTGA. The CDR3 spans 13 residues. CDR3 in amino acids: CASSLDRGTEAFF. In nucleotides, the CDR3 is TGTGCCAGCAGTCTGGACAGGGGCACTGAAGCTTTCTTT.

DNA for the CDR3: TGTGCCAGCAGCGTCCCGGGACAGGGGGCGAGGGGCTACACCTTC. Its protein is CASSVPGQGARGYTF. The chain has TRBV5-6 and TRBJ1-2; 12 nucleotides match TRBD1. This CDR3 contains 15 residues. Per germline, CDR1 SGHDT and CDR2 YYEEEE. V shed 4 bases, J shed 8 bases, and the junction held 9 bases outside the gene matches.

The chain recombines TRBV27 with TRBJ1-2, with D hard to call. CDR1 and CDR2 (germline): MNHEY, SMNVEV (reference sequence). The V and J ends lost 5 bases and 5 bases respectively, with 15 bases between them. The length of the CDR3 is 14 residues. CDR3 amino acids: CASSLNQATYGYTF. In DNA form, the CDR3 reads TGTGCCAGCAGTCTGAACCAGGCCACATATGGCTACACCTTC.

This sequence joins TRBV5-1 and TRBJ1-2, with D uncertain. The germline gives CDR1 SGHRS, CDR2 YFSETQ. The CDR3 covers 14 residues. V was shortened by 5 bases and J by 2 bases, with 13 bases between the two germline ends. The CDR3 protein is CASRSVATNYGYTF. As DNA, the CDR3 is TGCGCCAGCAGATCGGTTGCGACAAACTATGGCTACACCTTC. The full variable domain, rest sourced from reference TRBV5-1 and TRBJ1-2, is KAGVTQTPRYLIKTRGQQVTLSCSPISGHRSVSWYQQTPGQGLQFLFEYFSETQRNKGNFPGRFSGRQFSNSRSEMNVSTLELGDSALYLCASRSVATNYGYTFGSGTRLTVV.

The rearrangement links TRBV5-1 to TRBJ1-2; 8 bases fit TRBD1. The CDR3 sequence is 15 residues long. CDR1 and CDR2 (germline): SGHRS, YFSETQ. V lost 4 bases and J lost 0; bases outside the gene matches: 5. CDR3 sequence reads: CASSPDRGTNYGYTF. The CDR3 bases are TGCGCCAGCAGCCCAGACAGGGGTACTAACTATGGCTACACCTTC.

A few counts support this clone. The J gene is TRBJ2-7, the V gene TRBV18, with 9 positions matching TRBD1. The CDR3 loop spans 15 amino acids. V was pared by 6 bases and J by 3 bases, with 9 bases of the junction left unmatched. From germline, CDR1 is KGHSH and CDR2 LQKENI. This CDR3 reads CASSVGTGIIYEQYF. CDR3 in DNA: TGTGCCAGCTCCGTCGGGACAGGGATTATCTACGAGCAGTACTTC.

The chain combines TRBV9 with TRBJ1-3; a possible D gene is TRBD1 (5 bases). The CDR3 consists of 13 residues. Germline V lookup: CDR1 SGDLS, CDR2 YYNGEE. Trimming removed 4 bases from V and 7 bases from J, with 12 bases in between. The CDR3 loop reads CASSKGIDNTIYF. CDR3 DNA: TGTGCCAGCAGCAAGGGGATCGACAACACCATATATTTT. The variable domain in full, completed from reference TRBV9 and TRBJ1-3, reads DSGVTQTPKHLITATGQRVTLRCSPRSGDLSVYWYQQSLDQGLQFLIQYYNGEERAKGNILERFSAQQFPDLHSELNLSSLELGDSALYFCASSKGIDNTIYFGEGSWLTVV.

This clone was seen only a few times. The chain joins TRBV9 to TRBJ1-6; TRBD1 matches 7 bases. Germline CDR1 reads SGDLS; CDR2 reads YYNGEE. The CDR3 runs 15 residues. The J segment lost 6 bases and the V segment lost 0 bases, leaving 3 bases of the junction unmatched. CDR3 protein: CASSVEDRSNSPLHF. CDR3 DNA sequence: TGTGCCAGCAGCGTAGAGGACAGGAGTAATTCACCCCTCCACTTT.

This clone occurred a few times. This chain uses TRBV19 with TRBJ1-2; possible D gene TRBD1, 5 bases. The CDR3 consists of 15 residues. V shed 5 bases and J shed 8 bases, with 21 bases lying between them. CDR1 is LNHDA and CDR2 is SQIVND in the germline V gene (reference sequence). The CDR3 nucleotides are TGTGCCAGTAGTCCCACTCGTGGGAAGTCAGGGGGCTACACCTTC. Its protein product is CASSPTRGKSGGYTF.

This chain connects TRBV19 to TRBJ1-2; perhaps TRBD1 as D (6 bases). Germline V gene sequence: CDR1 LNHDA, CDR2 SQIVND (reference sequence). The CDR3 contains 14 residues. Trimming stripped 7 bases from V and 13 bases from J, with 25 bases between. The CDR3 loop is CASIGGGKTPTPTF. The CDR3 coding sequence is TGTGCCAGTATAGGGGGGGGAAAAACCCCAACCCCCACCTTC.

This chain connects TRBV27 to TRBJ2-5; TRBD1 is a possible D gene (6 bases). In germline, CDR1 is MNHEY, CDR2 SMNVEV (reference sequence). The CDR3 loop spans 16 amino acids. V was clipped by 4 bases and J by 4 bases, with 19 bases between them. CDR3 coding DNA: TGTGCCAGCAGTTCCGCTCTACAGGGTATCGGAGAGACCCAGTACTTC. Protein sequence: CASSSALQGIGETQYF.

V gene TRBV25-1 combines with J gene TRBJ2-3; 8 bases match TRBD1. Trimming cost V 5 bases and J 5 bases; bases outside gene matches: 9. The germline CDR1 and CDR2 sequences are MGHDK and SYGVNS. The CDR3 extends over 15 amino acids. The CDR3 loop is CASSLRQGPQDTQYF. The CDR3 DNA follows: TGTGCCAGCAGTCTTAGACAGGGGCCCCAAGATACGCAGTATTTT.

This clone was counted once. In nucleotides, the CDR3 is TGTGCCAGCAGCTTACAGGGTGGTCAGCCCCAGCATTTT. This gives the protein CASSLQGGQPQHF. The chain recombines TRBV7-6 with TRBJ1-5, with a tentative D call TRBD1 (5 bases). The CDR3 runs to 13 residues. The germline V and J ends were trimmed by 2 bases and 6 bases, with 8 bases remaining between them. Germline V gene sequence: CDR1 SGHVS, CDR2 FNYEAQ. Filled out from reference TRBV7-6 and TRBJ1-5, the complete variable domain reads GAGVSQSPRYKVTKRGQDVALRCDPISGHVSLYWYRQALGQGPEFLTYFNYEAQQDKSGLPNDRFSAERPEGSISTLTIQRTEQRDSAMYRCASSLQGGQPQHFGDGTRLSIL.

The rearrangement joins TRBV4-1 to TRBJ1-4; D not certain. The germline V and J ends were trimmed by 3 bases and 7 bases, with 18 bases remaining between them. CDR3 length: 16 amino acids. From germline, CDR1 is MGHRA and CDR2 YSYEKL. For the CDR3, the DNA is TGCGCCAGCAGCCAGATTAAAAGAGGGAGCGGTGAAAAACTGTTTTTT. It codes for CASSQIKRGSGEKLFF.

The chain has TRBV6-5 and TRBJ1-2, with D possibly being TRBD1 (5 bases). V was pared by 2 bases and J by 4 bases, with 17 bases between. The CDR3 is made up of 16 amino acids. Germline V lookup: CDR1 MNHEY, CDR2 SVGAGI. The CDR3 here is CASSYVRGSTSYGYTF. DNA of the CDR3: TGTGCCAGCAGTTACGTCCGGGGGTCAACCTCCTATGGCTACACCTTC.